The TCR beta chain described here comes from a study of blood T cell repertoires in COVID-19. V lost 4 bases to trimming and J lost 2 bases, with 18 bases between them. Germline lookup yields CDR1 SNHLY and CDR2 FYNNEI. This CDR3 comprises 18 residues. This table comes from immunoSEQ multiplex PCR, and its TCRdb copy is limited to in-frame clones, with some not included. The repertoire holds around 300,000 clones, about 87% seen once, with about 3% in the top ten. The sequencing input was PBMCs or T cells enriched from blood (not recorded which). The clonotype was recovered from a woman in her forties or fifties who had recovered from COVID-19. The J gene is TRBJ2-6, the V gene TRBV2, with D possibly TRBD1 on 6 matching bases. CDR3 in amino acids: CASSARTELSAGANVLTF. In DNA, the CDR3 is TGTGCCAGCAGTGCCAGGACAGAACTTTCAGCTGGGGCCAACGTCCTGACTTTC.